The 29 T cell receptor beta chains listed next were all sequenced from one sample in a study of metastatic and nonmetastatic thyroid tumors. Nobody among the patients had been given any treatment before thyroid surgery. MiXCR re-clonotyped the PCR reads for TCRdb. The table shows roughly 20,000 clones, with 30% to 40% occurring only once. Sequenced material: tumor tissue. The receptors were gathered from a female donor with papillary thyroid cancer or a benign thyroid nodule (not recorded which). Some clones in this sample may be carry-over from other donors' samples.

This chain joins TRBV5-1 and TRBJ2-7; weak D call: TRBD2 (6 bases). V was cut by 2 bases and J by 3 bases, with 9 bases left in between. The germline gives CDR1 SGHRS, CDR2 YFSETQ. The CDR3 is made up of 13 amino acids. For the CDR3, the DNA is TGCGCCAGCAGCTTAGGACTACTCTACGAGCAGTACTTC. It specifies CASSLGLLYEQYF.

This clone was seen ten or more times. The genes are TRBV9 and TRBJ2-1; D tentatively reads TRBD1 or TRBD2 (6 bases each). With 1 base removed from V and 9 bases from J, the gap between germline ends came to 14 bases. Germline V CDR1 and CDR2: SGDLS, YYNGEE. This CDR3 contains 14 residues. The CDR3 DNA is TGTGCCAGCAGCGTATTGAGGGGGGCTGGTGAGCAGTTCTTC. It translates to CASSVLRGAGEQFF.

By sample fraction, this clone is medium-sized. This chain links TRBV5-1 with TRBJ1-5; D might be TRBD1 (5 bases). Trimming shortened V by 0 bases and J by 1 base, and 8 bases separated the two germline ends. Germline V gives CDR1 SGHRS, CDR2 YFSETQ. The CDR3 totals 15 residues. CDR3 sequence (DNA): TGCGCCAGCAGCTTGGGGGGGACGAGCAATCAGCCCCAGCATTTT. This encodes CASSLGGTSNQPQHF.

The chain joins TRBV4-1 to TRBJ2-7, with 10 bases fitting TRBD1. V lost 1 base to trimming and J lost 4 bases; unmatched junction nucleotides: 10. Germline values: CDR1 MGHRA, CDR2 YSYEKL. The CDR3 contains 17 residues. The CDR3 DNA sequence: TGCGCCAGCAGCCAAGTTTATGGTGGACAGGGGGGTTACGAGCAGTACTTC. Translated, it gives CASSQVYGGQGGYEQYF.

This chain connects TRBV30 to TRBJ1-2, with 7 bases matching TRBD1. The CDR3 is 16 residues long. The trim removed 2 bases at V and 7 bases at J, leaving 16 bases unmatched. Germline lookup yields CDR1 GTSNPN and CDR2 SVGIG (reference sequence). The CDR3 sequence is CAWSPPFGGGMRGYTF. CDR3 DNA sequence: TGTGCCTGGAGTCCCCCTTTCGGAGGGGGCATGCGTGGCTACACCTTC. The whole variable domain, filled in from reference TRBV30 and TRBJ1-2, reads SQTIHQWPATLVQPVGSPLSLECTVEGTSNPNLYWYRQAAGRGLQLLFYSVGIGQISSEVPQNLSASRPQDRQFILSSKKLLLSDSGFYLCAWSPPFGGGMRGYTFGSGTRLTVV.

The chain carries TRBV5-1 and TRBJ2-7, with 8 bases matching TRBD2. Germline lookup yields CDR1 SGHRS and CDR2 YFSETQ. The CDR3 is made up of 15 amino acids. Unmatched junction bases numbered 7, after V lost 3 bases and J lost 2 bases. This chain's CDR3 is CASSYLSSGTYEQYF. The CDR3 coding sequence is TGCGCCAGCAGCTACCTGAGTAGCGGGACCTACGAGCAGTACTTC.

The rearrangement links TRBV9 to TRBJ1-5; D is undetermined. This CDR3 contains 15 residues. Trimming took off 0 bases at V and 0 bases at J, with 7 bases between the two ends. Per the germline V gene, CDR1 is SGDLS and CDR2 is YYNGEE. In nucleotides, the CDR3 is TGTGCCAGCAGCGTAGATTCCTTTAGCAATCAGCCCCAGCATTTT. The encoded protein is CASSVDSFSNQPQHF.

The count of this clone is one. This chain connects TRBV5-8 to TRBJ2-7; D is undetermined. V was cut by 0 bases and J by 3 bases, with 16 bases left in between. There are 16 residues in the CDR3. Germline-derived CDR1 and CDR2 are SGHTS and YDEGEE. DNA of the CDR3: TGTGCCAGCAGCTTGGCCCCGACTTGGAGCTTCTACGAGCAGTACTTC. The encoded protein is CASSLAPTWSFYEQYF.

The chain combines TRBV28 with TRBJ2-7; a possible D gene is TRBD1 (6 bases). CDR1 is MDHEN, CDR2 SYDVKM, per germline. CDR3 length equals 13 residues. The ends were cut back, 6 bases at V and 6 bases at J, with 15 bases in the middle. CDR3 sequence: CASRTDRRGEQYF. The CDR3, as DNA: TGTGCCAGCAGGACGGACAGACGCGGCGAGCAGTACTTC.

The chain joins TRBV5-1 to TRBJ1-5, with D maybe TRBD1 (5 bases). The CDR3 runs 14 residues. CDR1 and CDR2 (germline): SGHRS, YFSETQ. V lost 0 bases to trimming and J lost 5 bases, with 9 bases between them. The CDR3: CASSLGGMYQPQHF. Here the CDR3 DNA reads TGCGCCAGCAGCTTGGGGGGGATGTATCAGCCCCAGCATTTT.

J is TRBJ1-2 and V is TRBV6-1; D gene unclear. V was pared by 8 bases and J by 7 bases, with 17 bases between. Germline V gives CDR1 MNHNS, CDR2 SASEGT. The CDR3 covers 13 residues. CDR3 nucleotide sequence: TGTGCCAGCGTCTTACTGCCCCAGTCTGGCTACACCTTC. Protein sequence: CASVLLPQSGYTF.

This clone was found many times. This chain connects TRBV4-3 to TRBJ2-1; no clear D. The CDR3 is made up of 15 amino acids. In germline, CDR1 is LGHNA, CDR2 YSLEER. The V end lost 0 bases, the J end lost 7 bases, and 13 bases lay between the germline ends. The CDR3 reads CASSQDGVRQNEQFF. Here the CDR3 DNA reads TGCGCCAGCAGCCAAGATGGGGTCCGGCAGAATGAGCAGTTCTTC.

Regarding this clone: Being one base from a much bigger clone, this may be a read error. The sample contains more than one DNA sequence encoding this CDR3. This chain uses TRBV28 with TRBJ2-2; D is possibly TRBD1 or TRBD2 (6 bases each). The length of the CDR3 is 17 residues. The germline CDR1 and CDR2 sequences are MDHEN and SYDVKM. CDR3 nucleotide sequence: TGTGCAAGCAGACCTCGTGGGGGGCCCACGAACACCGGGGAGCTGTTTTTT. It encodes CASRPRGGPTNTGELFF.

This clone is labeled medium-sized. Here the CDR3 reads CAWSAIPYEQYF. CDR3 DNA sequence: TGTGCCTGGAGTGCGATCCCCTACGAGCAGTACTTC. The chain has TRBV30 and TRBJ2-7, with D hard to call. Germline assignment: CDR1 GTSNPN and CDR2 SVGIG (reference sequence). The CDR3 is 12 residues long. Trimming cost V 1 base and J 2 bases, with 6 bases left between them.

The V and J genes are TRBV2 and TRBJ1-1; D not resolved. Looked up from germline, CDR1 is SNHLY and CDR2 is FYNNEI. Trimming left V 6 bases short and J 3 bases short, with 11 bases between. This CDR3 has 13 amino acids. CDR3 residues: CASSVRRDTEAFF. The CDR3 DNA sequence: TGTGCCAGCAGCGTGCGGCGGGACACTGAAGCTTTCTTT. Full variable domain (remainder filled in from reference TRBV2 and TRBJ1-1): EPEVTQTPSHQVTQMGQEVILRCVPISNHLYFYWYRQILGQKVEFLVSFYNNEISEKSEIFDDQFSVERPDGSNFTLKIRSTKLEDSAMYFCASSVRRDTEAFFGQGTRLTVV.

The chain is built from TRBV6-1 and TRBJ2-7; 10 nucleotides agree with TRBD2. CDR3 length: 16 amino acids. J lost 5 bases, V lost 5 bases, and 12 bases had no gene match. The V gene's germline CDR1 is MNHNS and CDR2 SASEGT. The CDR3 here is CASSPHPLAGVNEQYF. CDR3 nucleotide sequence: TGTGCCAGCAGTCCACACCCGCTAGCGGGAGTCAACGAGCAGTACTTC.

The chain uses TRBV20-1 and TRBJ1-5, with TRBD1 matching over 7 bases. CDR1 and CDR2 from the germline V gene are DFQATT and SNEGSKA (reference sequence). Trimming at V came to 4 bases and at J to 6 bases, leaving 9 bases not matched to a gene. This CDR3 is 14 amino acids long. The CDR3 nucleotides are TGCAGTGCTACAATACCAGGGGGTATTCAGCCCCAGCATTTT. Translation: CSATIPGGIQPQHF.

CDR3 nucleotide sequence: TGCGCCAGCAGCCAAGTTGATCTTTGGGGGGCTGAAAAACTGTTTTTT. Its translation is CASSQVDLWGAEKLFF. The chain uses TRBV4-3 and TRBJ1-4; tentative D call: TRBD1 (6 bases). CDR1 is LGHNA and CDR2 is YSLEER in the germline V gene. CDR3 length: 16 residues. V lost 1 base to trimming and J lost 7 bases, with 16 bases between them.

This chain links TRBV6-1 with TRBJ2-2; 8 bases fit TRBD1. The CDR3 is made up of 15 amino acids. After removal of 5 bases from V and 5 bases from J, the junction contained 7 bases not matched to a gene. Germline V CDR1 and CDR2: MNHNS, SASEGT. This CDR3 reads CASSNLRTGTGELFF. In nucleotides, the CDR3 is TGTGCCAGCAGTAACCTCCGGACAGGGACCGGGGAGCTGTTTTTT.

This clone was detected only a few times. This sequence may be a read error, since a much larger clone differs from it by one base. This chain uses TRBV12-3 or TRBV12-4 with TRBJ2-3; D not certain. CDR3 length equals 13 residues. Trimming stripped 3 bases from V and 8 bases from J, with 12 bases between. CDR3 in DNA: TGTGCCAGCAGTTTCGTTATTCGAGGTACGCAGTATTTT. It yields the protein CASSFVIRGTQYF.

V and J are TRBV29-1 and TRBJ1-2, with D hard to call. CDR3 length: 13 residues. The ends were cut back, 3 bases at V and 2 bases at J, with 10 bases in the middle. Per germline, CDR1 SQVTM and CDR2 ANQGSEA. The CDR3 DNA follows: TGCAGCGTTGAGGACGGACTAAACTATGGCTACACCTTC. As protein: CSVEDGLNYGYTF.

The CDR3 DNA sequence: TGCATCTCTAGTCCCAACTATGGCTACACCTTC. The encoded protein is CISSPNYGYTF. The chain has TRBV20-1 and TRBJ1-2; D uncertain. Germline loops: CDR1 DFQATT, CDR2 SNEGSKA (reference sequence). The CDR3 runs 11 residues.

This clone came up a few times. The rearrangement joins TRBV12-3 or TRBV12-4 to TRBJ2-7; the D gene is possibly TRBD2 (5 bases). Between the trimmed V and J ends, which lost 1 base and 5 bases, there was a span of 12 bases. The CDR3 spans 14 residues. In DNA form, the CDR3 reads TGTGCCAGCAGTTTAGTGGGGAGTGTCAACGAGCAGTACTTC. This codes for CASSLVGSVNEQYF.

The V and J genes are TRBV27 and TRBJ1-3; D is possibly TRBD1 (5 bases). The V and J ends lost 5 bases and 9 bases respectively, with 14 bases between them. The germline gives CDR1 MNHEY, CDR2 SMNVEV (reference sequence). The CDR3 totals 13 residues. The CDR3 loop is CASSPSSQGTIYF. CDR3 nucleotide sequence: TGTGCCAGCAGTCCCTCCAGCCAGGGCACCATATATTTT.

This clone was detected a few times. The V call is TRBV27, the J call TRBJ2-3; possibly TRBD1 for D (6 bases). The CDR3 has 16 residues. Germline CDR1 and CDR2: MNHEY and SMNVEV (reference sequence). V was cut by 7 bases and J by 0 bases, with 17 bases left in between. The CDR3 protein is CASILFRTASTDTQYF. The CDR3 coding sequence is TGTGCCAGCATCTTATTTCGGACAGCTAGCACAGATACGCAGTATTTT.

V is TRBV19 and J is TRBJ1-2; TRBD1 matches at 7 bases. Germline CDR1 and CDR2: LNHDA and SQIVND (reference sequence). V was pared by 6 bases and J by 2 bases, with 6 bases of the junction left unmatched. This CDR3 region has 14 residues. CDR3 loop: CASRTPQGNYGYTF. The CDR3 DNA sequence: TGTGCCAGTAGGACCCCACAGGGGAACTATGGCTACACCTTC.

V usage is TRBV15 and J usage is TRBJ2-7; 8 nucleotides align to TRBD2. The CDR3 has 12 amino acids. Losses at the gene ends were 4 bases for V and 6 bases for J; bases not matched to a gene: 2. Germline V gene data show CDR1 as LNHNV and CDR2 as YYDKDF (reference sequence). In nucleotides, the CDR3 is TGTGCCACCAGCATCGGGACTAGCGAGCAGTACTTC. This codes for CATSIGTSEQYF.

The chain couples TRBV27 to TRBJ2-7, with unresolved D. V dropped 5 bases and J dropped 2 bases, with 13 bases sitting between them. This CDR3 has 14 residues. From germline, CDR1 is MNHEY and CDR2 SMNVEV (reference sequence). The CDR3 spells CASSRADGPYEQYF. The CDR3 DNA follows: TGTGCCAGCAGTAGAGCAGACGGCCCCTACGAGCAGTACTTC.

The chain carries TRBV19 and TRBJ1-5; possible D gene TRBD1, 5 bases. Germline V gene sequence: CDR1 LNHDA, CDR2 SQIVND (reference sequence). The CDR3 covers 16 residues. V was trimmed by 5 bases and J by 2 bases, leaving 16 bases between them. The CDR3 coding sequence is TGTGCCAGTAGTGACTCCCCGGGGGGGGGCAATCAGCCCCAGCATTTT. Translated: CASSDSPGGGNQPQHF. Drawing the rest from reference TRBV19 and TRBJ1-5, the complete variable domain is DGGITQSPKYLFRKEGQNVTLSCEQNLNHDAMYWYRQDPGQGLRLIYYSQIVNDFQKGDIAEGYSVSREKKESFPLTVTSAQKNPTAFYLCASSDSPGGGNQPQHFGDGTRLSIL.